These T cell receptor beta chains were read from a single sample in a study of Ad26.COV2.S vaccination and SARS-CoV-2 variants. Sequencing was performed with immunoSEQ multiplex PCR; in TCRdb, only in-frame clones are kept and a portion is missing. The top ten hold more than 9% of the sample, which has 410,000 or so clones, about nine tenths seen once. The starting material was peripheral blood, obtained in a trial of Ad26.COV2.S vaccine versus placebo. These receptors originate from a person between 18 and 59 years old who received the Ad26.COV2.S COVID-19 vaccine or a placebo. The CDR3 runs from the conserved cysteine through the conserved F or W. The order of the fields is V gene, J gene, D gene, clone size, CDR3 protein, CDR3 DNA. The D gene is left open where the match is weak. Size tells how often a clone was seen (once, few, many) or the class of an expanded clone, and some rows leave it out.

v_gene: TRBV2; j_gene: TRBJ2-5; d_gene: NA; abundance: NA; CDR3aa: CASDREEGETQYF; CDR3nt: TGTGCCAGCGATAGGGAAGAAGGAGAGACCCAGTACTTC
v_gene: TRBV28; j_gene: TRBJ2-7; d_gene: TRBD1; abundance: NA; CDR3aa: CASSSASGTVTYEQYF; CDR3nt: TGTGCCAGCAGTTCGGCCTCCGGGACAGTCACCTACGAGCAGTACTTC
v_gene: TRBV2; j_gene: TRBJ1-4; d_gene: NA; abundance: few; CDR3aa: CASSEQEEKLFF; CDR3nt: TGTGCCAGCAGTGAACAGGAAGAAAAACTGTTTTTT
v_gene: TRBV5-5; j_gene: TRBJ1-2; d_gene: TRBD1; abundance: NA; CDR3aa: CASSSGQEIYGYTF; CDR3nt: TGTGCCAGCAGCAGCGGACAGGAGATCTATGGCTACACCTTC
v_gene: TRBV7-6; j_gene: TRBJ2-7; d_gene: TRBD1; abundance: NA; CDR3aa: CASSFGQGASYEQYF; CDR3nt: TGTGCCAGCAGCTTCGGACAGGGGGCTTCCTACGAGCAGTACTTC
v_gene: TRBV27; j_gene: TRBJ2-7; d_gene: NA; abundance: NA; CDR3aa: CASSSILRDHSYEQYF; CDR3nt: TGTGCCAGCAGTTCTATCCTGCGGGATCACTCCTACGAGCAGTACTTC
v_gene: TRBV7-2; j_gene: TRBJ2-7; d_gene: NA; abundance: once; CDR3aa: CASSFGRLSYEQYF; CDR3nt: TGTGCCAGCAGCTTCGGCCGACTCTCCTACGAGCAGTACTTC
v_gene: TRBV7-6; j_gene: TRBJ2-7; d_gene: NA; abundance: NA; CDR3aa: CASSQTTEYGYEQYF; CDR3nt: TGTGCCAGCAGCCAGACGACAGAATACGGGTACGAGCAGTACTTC
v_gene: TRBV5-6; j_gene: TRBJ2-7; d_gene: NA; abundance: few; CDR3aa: CASNLYNSYEQYF; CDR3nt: TGTGCCAGCAATCTATACAACTCCTACGAGCAGTACTTC
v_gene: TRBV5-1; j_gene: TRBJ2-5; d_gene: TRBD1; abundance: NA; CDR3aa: CASSLPGQVWETQYF; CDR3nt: TGCGCCAGCAGCTTGCCGGGACAGGTGTGGGAGACCCAGTACTTC
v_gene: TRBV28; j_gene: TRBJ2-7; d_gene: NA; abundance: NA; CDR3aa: CASSPGGGYEQYF; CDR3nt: TGTGCCAGCAGTCCCGGGGGCGGGTACGAGCAGTACTTC
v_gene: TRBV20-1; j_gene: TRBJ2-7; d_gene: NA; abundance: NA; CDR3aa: CSAIQGMEQYF; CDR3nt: TGCAGTGCTATACAGGGTATGGAGCAGTACTTC
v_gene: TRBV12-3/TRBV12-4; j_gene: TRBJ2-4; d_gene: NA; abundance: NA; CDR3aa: CASSLAKNIQYF; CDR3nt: TGTGCCAGCAGTTTAGCCAAAAACATTCAGTACTTC
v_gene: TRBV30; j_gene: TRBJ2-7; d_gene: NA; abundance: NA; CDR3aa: CAWSVGTDMSYEQYF; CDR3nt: TGTGCCTGGAGTGTGGGCACGGACATGTCTTACGAGCAGTACTTC
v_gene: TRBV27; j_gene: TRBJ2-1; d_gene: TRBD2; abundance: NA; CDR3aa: CASSLRGSGTGEQFF; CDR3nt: TGTGCCAGCAGTTTGCGAGGGAGCGGGACTGGTGAGCAGTTCTTC
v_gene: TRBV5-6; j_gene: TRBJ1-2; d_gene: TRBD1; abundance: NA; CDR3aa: CASTYTRQGRNGYTF; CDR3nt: TGTGCCAGCACCTATACTCGACAGGGAAGGAATGGCTACACCTTC
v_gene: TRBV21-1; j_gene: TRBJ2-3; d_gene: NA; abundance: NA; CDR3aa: CASNPGTGNGTDTQYF; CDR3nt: TGTGCCAGCAACCCCGGGACAGGGAACGGTACAGATACGCAGTATTTT
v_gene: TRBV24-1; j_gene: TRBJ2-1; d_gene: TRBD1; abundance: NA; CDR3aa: CATSDVRDRNNEQFF; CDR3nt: TGTGCCACCAGTGATGTCCGGGACAGGAACAATGAGCAGTTCTTC
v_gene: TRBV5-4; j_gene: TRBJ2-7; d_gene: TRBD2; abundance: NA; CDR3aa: CASSQGLEFDEQYF; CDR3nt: TGTGCCAGCAGCCAGGGACTAGAATTCGACGAGCAGTACTTC
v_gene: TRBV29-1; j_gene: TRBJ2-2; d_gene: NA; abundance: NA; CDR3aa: CSVLRNTGELFF; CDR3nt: TGCAGCGTTCTAAGAAACACCGGGGAGCTGTTTTTT
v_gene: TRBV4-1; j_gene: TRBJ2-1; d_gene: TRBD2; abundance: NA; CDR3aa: CASSLGLASNEQFF; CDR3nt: TGCGCCAGCAGCCTGGGACTAGCAAGTAATGAGCAGTTCTTC
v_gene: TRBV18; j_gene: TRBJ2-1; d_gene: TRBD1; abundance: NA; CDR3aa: CASSRDRGVSEQFF; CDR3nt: TGTGCCAGCTCAAGGGACAGGGGAGTAAGTGAGCAGTTCTTC
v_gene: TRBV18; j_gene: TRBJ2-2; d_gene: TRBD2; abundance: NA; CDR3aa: CASSQLPRTRARTSGTNTGELFF; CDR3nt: TGTGCCAGCTCACAACTTCCGAGGACCAGGGCCCGGACTAGCGGGACGAACACCGGGGAGCTGTTTTTT
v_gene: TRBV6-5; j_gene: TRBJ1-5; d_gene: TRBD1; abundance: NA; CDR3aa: CASSYQGQGQPQHF; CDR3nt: TGTGCCAGCAGTTACCAAGGACAGGGGCAGCCCCAGCATTTT
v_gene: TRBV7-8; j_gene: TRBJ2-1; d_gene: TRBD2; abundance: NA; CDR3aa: CASSFPSGRAVQFF; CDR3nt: TGTGCCAGCAGCTTTCCTAGCGGGAGGGCCGTGCAGTTCTTC
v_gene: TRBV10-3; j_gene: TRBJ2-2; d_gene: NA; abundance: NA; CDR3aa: CAISESKGRIVSGELFF; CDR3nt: TGTGCCATCAGTGAGTCGAAGGGGCGGATTGTGTCCGGGGAGCTGTTTTTT
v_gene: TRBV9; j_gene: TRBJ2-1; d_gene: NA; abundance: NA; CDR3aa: CASSATGGNYNEQFF; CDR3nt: TGTGCCAGCAGCGCGACAGGCGGAAACTACAATGAGCAGTTCTTC
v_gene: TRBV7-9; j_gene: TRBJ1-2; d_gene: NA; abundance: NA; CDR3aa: CASSQAGGYGYTF; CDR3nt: TGTGCCAGCAGCCAGGCCGGGGGATATGGCTACACCTTC
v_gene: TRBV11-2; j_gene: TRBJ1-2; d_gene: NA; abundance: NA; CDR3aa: CASSPGQRYGYTF; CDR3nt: TGTGCCAGCAGCCCCGGACAGCGCTATGGCTACACCTTC
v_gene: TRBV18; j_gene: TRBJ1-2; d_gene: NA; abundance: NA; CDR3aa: CASSQEGRSSTF; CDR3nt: TGTGCCAGCTCACAGGAGGGGCGTTCTAGTACCTTC
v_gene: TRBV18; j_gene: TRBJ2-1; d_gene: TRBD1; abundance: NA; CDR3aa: CASSRGQTSSNEQFF; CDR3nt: TGTGCCAGCTCACGGGGACAGACCTCGAGCAATGAGCAGTTCTTC
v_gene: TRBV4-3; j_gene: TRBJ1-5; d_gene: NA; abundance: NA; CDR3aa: CASSQGLHNSNQPQHF; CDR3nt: TGCGCCAGCAGCCAAGGGCTTCATAATAGCAATCAGCCCCAGCATTTT
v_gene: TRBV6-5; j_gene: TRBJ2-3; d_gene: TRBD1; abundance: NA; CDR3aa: CASMGTGDRTDTQYF; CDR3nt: TGTGCCAGCATGGGGACAGGGGACCGCACAGATACGCAGTATTTT
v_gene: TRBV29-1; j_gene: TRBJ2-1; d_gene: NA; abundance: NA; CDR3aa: CSVLSGVGHEQFF; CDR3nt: TGCAGCGTTTTATCGGGAGTAGGTCATGAGCAGTTCTTC
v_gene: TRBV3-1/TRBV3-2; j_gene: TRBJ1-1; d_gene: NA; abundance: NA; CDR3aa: CASSGGWRGDLNTEAFF; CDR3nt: TGTGCCAGCAGCGGTGGGTGGCGGGGGGACCTGAACACTGAAGCTTTCTTT
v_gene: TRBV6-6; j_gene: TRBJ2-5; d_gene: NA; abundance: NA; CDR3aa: CASSYSVSGRETQYF; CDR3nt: TGTGCCAGCAGTTACTCGGTTTCGGGTCGGGAGACCCAGTACTTC
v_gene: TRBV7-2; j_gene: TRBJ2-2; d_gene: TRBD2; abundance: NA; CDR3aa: CASSLGLAGQVGELFF; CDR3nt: TGTGCCAGCAGCTTAGGACTAGCGGGACAGGTTGGGGAGCTGTTTTTT
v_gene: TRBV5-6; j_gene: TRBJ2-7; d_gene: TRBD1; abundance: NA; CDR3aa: CASSLNGNRGHEQYF; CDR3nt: TGTGCCAGCAGCTTGAACGGGAACAGGGGACACGAGCAGTACTTC
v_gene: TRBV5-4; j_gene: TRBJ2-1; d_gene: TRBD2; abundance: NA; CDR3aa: CASSLGSGSYNEQFF; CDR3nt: TGTGCCAGCAGCTTGGGTAGCGGGAGTTACAATGAGCAGTTCTTC
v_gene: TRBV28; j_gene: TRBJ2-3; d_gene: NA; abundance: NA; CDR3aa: CASSLAQGPDTQYF; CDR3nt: TGTGCCAGCAGTTTAGCGCAGGGGCCAGATACGCAGTATTTT
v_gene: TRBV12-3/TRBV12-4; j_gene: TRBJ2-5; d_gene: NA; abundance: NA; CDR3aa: CASSLWSGETQYF; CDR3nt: TGTGCCAGCAGTTTGTGGTCGGGAGAGACCCAGTACTTC
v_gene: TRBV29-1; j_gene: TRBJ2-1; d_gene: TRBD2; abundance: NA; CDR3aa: CSVDGAAASREANEQFF; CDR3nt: TGCAGCGTTGATGGGGCAGCGGCGTCCCGGGAGGCCAATGAGCAGTTCTTC
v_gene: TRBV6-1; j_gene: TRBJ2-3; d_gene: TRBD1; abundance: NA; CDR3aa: CASSEGTGDTQYF; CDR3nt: TGTGCCAGCAGTGAAGGGACAGGGGATACGCAGTATTTT
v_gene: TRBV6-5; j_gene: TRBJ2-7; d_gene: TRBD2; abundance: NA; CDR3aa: CASRAGSGSSYEQYF; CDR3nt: TGTGCCAGCAGGGCGGGGAGCGGGAGCTCCTACGAGCAGTACTTC
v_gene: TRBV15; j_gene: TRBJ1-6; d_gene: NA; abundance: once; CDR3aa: CATSRDSGWNSPLHF; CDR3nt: TGCGCCACCAGCAGAGATTCGGGCTGGAATTCACCCCTCCACTTT
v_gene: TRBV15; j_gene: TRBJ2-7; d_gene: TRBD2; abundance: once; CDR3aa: CATSSGLDPYEQYF; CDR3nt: TGTGCCACCAGCAGTGGACTAGATCCCTACGAGCAGTACTTC
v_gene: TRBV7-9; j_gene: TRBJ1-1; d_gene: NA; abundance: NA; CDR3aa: CASSPYPQGNTEAFF; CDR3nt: TGTGCCAGCAGCCCTTATCCACAGGGGAACACTGAAGCTTTCTTT
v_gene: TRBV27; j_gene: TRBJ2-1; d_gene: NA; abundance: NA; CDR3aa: CATGHPGKYNEQFF; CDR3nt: TGTGCCACTGGACACCCTGGGAAATACAATGAGCAGTTCTTC